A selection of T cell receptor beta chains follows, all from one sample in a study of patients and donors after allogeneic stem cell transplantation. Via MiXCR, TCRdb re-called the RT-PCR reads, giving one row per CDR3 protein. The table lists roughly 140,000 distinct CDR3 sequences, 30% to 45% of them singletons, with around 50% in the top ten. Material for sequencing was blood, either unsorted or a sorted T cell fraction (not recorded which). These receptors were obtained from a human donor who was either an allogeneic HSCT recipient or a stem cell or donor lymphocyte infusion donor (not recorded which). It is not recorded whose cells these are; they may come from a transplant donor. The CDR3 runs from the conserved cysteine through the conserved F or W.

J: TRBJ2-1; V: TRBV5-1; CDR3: CASSPNRGGSYNEQFF
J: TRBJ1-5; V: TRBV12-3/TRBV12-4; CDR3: CASSSGDQPQHF
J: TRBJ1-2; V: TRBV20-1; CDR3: CSARDTGTAYGYTF
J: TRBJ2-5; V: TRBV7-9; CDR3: CATRDRVGASQETQYF
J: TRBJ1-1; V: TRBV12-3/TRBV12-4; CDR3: CASSLSRQGFEAFF
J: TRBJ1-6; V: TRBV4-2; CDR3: CASSPHALDNSPLHF
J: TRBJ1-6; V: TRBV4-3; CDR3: CASSQDVGFSPLHF
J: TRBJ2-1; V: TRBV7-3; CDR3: CASSLAGVYNEQFF
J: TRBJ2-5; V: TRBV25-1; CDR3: CASSESGTGETQYF
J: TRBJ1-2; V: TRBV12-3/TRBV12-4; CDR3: CASRPGSIRGYGYTF
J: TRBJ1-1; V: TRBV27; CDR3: CASSLPGMNTEAFF
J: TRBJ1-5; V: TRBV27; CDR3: CASSWGGSNQPQHF
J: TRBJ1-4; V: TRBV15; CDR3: CATSRDQGEKLFF
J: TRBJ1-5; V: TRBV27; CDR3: CASSPSGTGYQPQHF
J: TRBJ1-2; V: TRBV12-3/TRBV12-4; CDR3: CASSLDRAGYTF
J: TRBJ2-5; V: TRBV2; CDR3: CASRPDYEETQYF
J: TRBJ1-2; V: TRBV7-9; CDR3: CASSPRGTGEPYGYTF
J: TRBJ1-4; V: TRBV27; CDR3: CASSFNRATNEKLFF
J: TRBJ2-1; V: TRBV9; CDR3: CASSREDQSYNEQFF
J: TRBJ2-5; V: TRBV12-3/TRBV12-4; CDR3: CASEGHQETQYF
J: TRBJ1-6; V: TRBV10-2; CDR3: CASSERTGPSPLHF
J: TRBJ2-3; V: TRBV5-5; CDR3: CASSFASGGTDTQYF
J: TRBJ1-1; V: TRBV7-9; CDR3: CASSLGQVSEAFF
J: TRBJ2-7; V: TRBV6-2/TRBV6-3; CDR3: CASLGHLYEQYF
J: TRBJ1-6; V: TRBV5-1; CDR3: CASSPSRDRANSPLHF
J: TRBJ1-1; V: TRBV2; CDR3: CASRDRGRKSRRSEAFF
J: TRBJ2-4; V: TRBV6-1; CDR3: CASSGSIPAKNIQYF
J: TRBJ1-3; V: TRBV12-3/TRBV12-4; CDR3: CASSPRGGTASGNTIYF
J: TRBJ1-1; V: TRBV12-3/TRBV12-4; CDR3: CASTITRPLNTEAFF
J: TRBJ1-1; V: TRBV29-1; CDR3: CSVVAGITEAFF
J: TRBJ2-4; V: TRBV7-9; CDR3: CASRPTENIQYF
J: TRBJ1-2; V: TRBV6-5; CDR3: CASSIRGSGYGYTF
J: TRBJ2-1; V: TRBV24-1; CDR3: CATSQRTQYNEQFF
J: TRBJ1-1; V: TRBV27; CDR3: CASSSGTSNTEAFF
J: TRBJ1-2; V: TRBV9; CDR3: CASSSYWGAGYTF
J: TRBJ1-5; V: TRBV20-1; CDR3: CSALDQSNQPQHF
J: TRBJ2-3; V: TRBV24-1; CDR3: CATSDETADTQYF
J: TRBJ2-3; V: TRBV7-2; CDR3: CASSLGSGVPPTDTQYF
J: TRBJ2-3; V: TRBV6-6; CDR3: CASSPPTSGGTDTQYF
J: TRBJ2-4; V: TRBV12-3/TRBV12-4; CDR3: CASSLAGTGQAKNIQYF
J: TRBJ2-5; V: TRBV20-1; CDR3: CSQQGKETQYF
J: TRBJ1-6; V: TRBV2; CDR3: CASSENWNSPLHF
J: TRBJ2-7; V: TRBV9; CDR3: CASSVGWGAPGEQYF
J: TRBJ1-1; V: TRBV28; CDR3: CASTEDSSPEAFF
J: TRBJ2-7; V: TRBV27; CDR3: CASSPGGTGSYEQYF
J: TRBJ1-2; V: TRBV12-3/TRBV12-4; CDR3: CATRPGQSRGYTF
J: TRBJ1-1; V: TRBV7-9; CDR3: CASSLPDRVGTEAFF
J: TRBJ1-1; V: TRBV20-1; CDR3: CSAWTPSLMNTEAFF
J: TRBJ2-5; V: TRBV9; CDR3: CASSVGSGGGVETQYF
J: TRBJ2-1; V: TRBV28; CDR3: CASTMGHNEQFF
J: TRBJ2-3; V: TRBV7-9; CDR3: CASSFGRLKTDTQYF
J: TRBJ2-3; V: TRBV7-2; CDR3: CASSLADRAGTQYF
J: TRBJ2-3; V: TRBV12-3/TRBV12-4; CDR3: CASSTGADTQYF